The 31 T cell receptor beta chains listed next were all sequenced from one sample in a study of post-analysis software for immune sequencing data. General observations from the study: Four or five TRBV segments, TRBV5-6, TRBV5-1 and TRBV20-1 among them, were found more frequent in patients than controls.

Which antigens these TCRs recognize remains unknown. Unique molecular identifiers were present in the TCR beta cDNA libraries. From the PCR reads, TCRdb called clonotypes with MiXCR, one entry per CDR3 protein. The repertoire includes some 700,000 distinct CDR3 sequences, roughly three fifths of them detected once, and about 11% sits in the top ten. The sample comprised blood. These receptor sequences come from a girl aged 2-10 years with multiple sclerosis.

This clonotype was detected a few times. The V and J genes are TRBV29-1 and TRBJ2-1; perhaps D is TRBD1 or TRBD2 (5 bases each). V was clipped by 7 bases and J by 5 bases, with 15 bases between them. Germline V gene sequence: CDR1 SQVTM, CDR2 ANQGSEA. This CDR3 comprises 13 residues. CDR3 sequence reads: CSGRDAANNEQFF. Written as DNA, the CDR3 is TGCAGCGGCCGGGACGCTGCAAACAATGAGCAGTTCTTC.

The CDR3 bases are TGTGCCAGCAGCGTCTCCCTCTCGGACACTGAAGCTTTCTTT. Residues: CASSVSLSDTEAFF. J is TRBJ1-1 and V is TRBV9; no clear D gene. The CDR3 length is 14 residues. Trimming shortened V by 2 bases and J by 3 bases, and 11 bases separated the two germline ends. Germline CDR1 SGDLS, CDR2 YYNGEE.

There are a few counts of this clonotype. This chain links TRBV20-1 with TRBJ2-7, with D unresolved. V was clipped by 2 bases and J by 2 bases, with 10 bases between them. The CDR3 extends over 13 amino acids. Per germline, CDR1 DFQATT and CDR2 SNEGSKA (reference sequence). The CDR3 sequence: CSARRSGPYEQYF. CDR3 nucleotide sequence: TGCAGTGCTAGAAGGTCTGGGCCCTACGAGCAGTACTTC.

The chain couples TRBV20-1 to TRBJ2-7, with TRBD2 matching over 9 bases. The germline gives CDR1 DFQATT, CDR2 SNEGSKA (reference sequence). Trimming at V came to 0 bases and at J to 6 bases, leaving 12 bases not matched to a gene. CDR3 length: 16 amino acids. CDR3 sequence reads: CSARDTVRAGGREQYF. The CDR3 DNA reads TGCAGTGCTAGAGATACGGTGCGAGCGGGAGGACGCGAGCAGTACTTC.

This chain joins TRBV29-1 and TRBJ2-7, with unresolved D. Trimming took 6 bases from V and 5 from J, leaving 11 bases between them. Germline V gives CDR1 SQVTM, CDR2 ANQGSEA. This CDR3 has 11 residues. DNA of the CDR3: TGCAGCGTCGCACCCAAGGACGAGCAGTACTTC. Its translation is CSVAPKDEQYF.

The sample holds a few counts of this clonotype. V usage is TRBV20-1 and J usage is TRBJ2-1; D is ambiguous. The germline V and J ends were trimmed by 3 bases and 3 bases, with 3 bases remaining between them. CDR1 is DFQATT and CDR2 is SNEGSKA in the germline V gene (reference sequence). The CDR3 consists of 11 residues. CDR3 nucleotides: TGCAGTGCTAGCGACTACAATGAGCAGTTCTTC. Its protein is CSASDYNEQFF.

This clonotype was counted between two and nine times. V usage is TRBV5-1 and J usage is TRBJ2-1, with a tentative D call TRBD2 (6 bases). CDR3 length: 15 amino acids. CDR1 and CDR2 (germline): SGHRS, YFSETQ. Trimming removed 2 bases at V and 7 bases at J, with 16 bases between. The chain's CDR3 is CASSLSGEFRNEQFF. In DNA, the CDR3 is TGCGCCAGCAGCTTATCGGGGGAGTTTAGGAATGAGCAGTTCTTC.

This clonotype appeared a single time. This chain links TRBV10-3 with TRBJ2-7; 7 bases line up with TRBD2. The germline V gene encodes CDR1 ENHRY and CDR2 SYGVKD. J was trimmed by 2 bases and V by 2 bases; bases with no gene match: 9. The CDR3 length is 16 residues. The CDR3 sequence: CAISEPTSARPYEQYF. DNA for the CDR3: TGTGCCATCAGTGAGCCCACTAGCGCGAGACCCTACGAGCAGTACTTC.

The rearrangement links TRBV11-2 to TRBJ2-5; D possibly matches TRBD1 or TRBD2 (5 bases each). Trimming shortened V by 5 bases and J by 5 bases, and 15 bases separated the two germline ends. The germline gives CDR1 SGHAT, CDR2 FQNNGV. CDR3 size: 14 residues. The CDR3 DNA follows: TGTGCCAGCAGCAATCCAGGGAGCCCCGAGACCCAGTACTTC. Translation gives CASSNPGSPETQYF.

The chain links TRBV20-1 to TRBJ2-5; D might be TRBD1 (6 bases). This CDR3 has 15 amino acids. Trimming took off 2 bases at V and 3 bases at J, with 16 bases between the two ends. Germline CDR1 reads DFQATT; CDR2 reads SNEGSKA (reference sequence). As DNA, the CDR3 is TGCAGTGCTAGAATCCCGAGGGGGACGGAAGAGACCCAGTACTTC. This codes for CSARIPRGTEETQYF.

The sample holds a few counts of this clonotype. The gene calls are TRBV20-1 and TRBJ2-1; the D gene is possibly TRBD1 (6 bases). The CDR3 loop spans 14 amino acids. V dropped 4 bases and J dropped 2 bases, with 12 bases sitting between them. Germline V gene lookup returns CDR1 DFQATT and CDR2 SNEGSKA (reference sequence). CDR3 protein: CSAKAKGAYNEQFF. The CDR3 nucleotides are TGCAGTGCTAAGGCTAAGGGGGCCTACAATGAGCAGTTCTTC.

The chain employs TRBV2 and TRBJ1-4; 7 bases match TRBD1. Germline CDR1 reads SNHLY; CDR2 reads FYNNEI. The CDR3 extends over 15 amino acids. With 5 bases clipped from V and 2 bases from J, the junction kept 5 bases outside the gene matches. The CDR3 DNA follows: TGTGCCAGCAGTCCGGACAGGACGACTAATGAAAAACTGTTTTTT. Translated: CASSPDRTTNEKLFF. The full variable domain, in which reference TRBV2 and TRBJ1-4 provide the parts outside the CDR3, is EPEVTQTPSHQVTQMGQEVILRCVPISNHLYFYWYRQILGQKVEFLVSFYNNEISEKSEIFDDQFSVERPDGSNFTLKIRSTKLEDSAMYFCASSPDRTTNEKLFFGSGTQLSVL.

The chain recombines TRBV10-2 with TRBJ2-1; 10 nucleotides match TRBD2. This CDR3 spans 16 amino acids. Germline values: CDR1 WSHSY, CDR2 SAAADI. V was pared by 3 bases and J by 0 bases, with 2 bases of the junction left unmatched. CDR3 region: CASSEGTSVSYNEQFF. The DNA of the CDR3 is TGCGCCAGCAGTGAAGGGACTAGCGTCTCCTACAATGAGCAGTTCTTC.

This chain uses TRBV15 with TRBJ1-2; D call uncertain. Trimming pared 8 bases from V and 2 bases from J, leaving 9 bases between. The CDR3 sequence is 12 residues long. In germline, CDR1 is LNHNV, CDR2 YYDKDF (reference sequence). The CDR3 coding sequence is TGTGCCACCTCCGCACAGAACTATGGCTACACCTTC. Its protein is CATSAQNYGYTF.

J is TRBJ1-2 and V is TRBV4-1; TRBD1 matches 9 bases. The junction had 7 bases not matched to a gene; V was cut back by 1 base and J by 4 bases. The germline V gene encodes CDR1 MGHRA and CDR2 YSYEKL. CDR3 length equals 16 residues. CDR3 residues: CASSQVGDRDPYGYTF. In DNA, the CDR3 is TGCGCCAGCAGCCAAGTAGGGGACAGGGATCCCTATGGCTACACCTTC.

This clonotype has just one count. The chain has TRBV29-1 and TRBJ2-7; D gene unclear. The CDR3 runs 13 residues. The ends were cut back, 7 bases at V and 1 base at J, with 14 bases in the middle. The germline V gene has CDR1 SQVTM and CDR2 ANQGSEA. CDR3 nucleotides: TGCAGCGCTGTGATAGGGCCGTCCTACGAGCAGTACTTC. Its translation is CSAVIGPSYEQYF.

This clonotype has more than one count but fewer than ten. The rearrangement joins TRBV11-2 to TRBJ2-5; 8 bases line up with TRBD1. Germline V gene sequence: CDR1 SGHAT, CDR2 FQNNGV. CDR3 length: 15 residues. V trimming: 4 bases; J trimming: 11 bases; junction bases outside the gene matches: 15. The DNA for the CDR3 is TGTGCCAGCAGCTCGACAGGGGACCCCTTCCCTCAACAGTACTTC. Protein: CASSSTGDPFPQQYF.

The chain links TRBV7-2 to TRBJ1-6, with D perhaps matching TRBD1 (5 bases). The CDR3 covers 17 residues. V lost 1 base to trimming and J lost 10 bases, with 20 bases between them. In germline, CDR1 is SGHTA, CDR2 FQGNSA. CDR3 residues: CASSLELSPGSASPLHF. CDR3 sequence (DNA): TGTGCCAGCAGCTTAGAACTTAGTCCAGGGTCCGCCTCACCCCTCCACTTT. Together with reference TRBV7-2 and TRBJ1-6, the CDR3 gives the full variable domain: GAGVSQSPSNKVTEKGKDVELRCDPISGHTALYWYRQSLGQGLEFLIYFQGNSAPDKSGLPSDRFSAERTGGSVSTLTIQRTQQEDSAVYLCASSLELSPGSASPLHFGNGTRLTVT.

The table lists this clonotype with a count of one. The chain links TRBV29-1 to TRBJ2-1, with D possibly being TRBD1 (6 bases). This CDR3 comprises 18 residues. Germline V CDR1 and CDR2: SQVTM, ANQGSEA. Between the trimmed V and J ends, which lost 1 base and 0 bases, there was a span of 19 bases. The chain's CDR3 is CSVEGNRDTVPSYNEQFF. CDR3 DNA sequence: TGCAGCGTTGAAGGGAACCGGGACACCGTTCCCTCCTACAATGAGCAGTTCTTC.

This clonotype was counted a few times. This chain uses TRBV7-8 with TRBJ2-4, with TRBD1 identical over 9 bases. CDR1 SGHVS and CDR2 FQNEAQ come from the germline V gene. The CDR3 has 15 amino acids. The trim removed 2 bases at V and 7 bases at J, leaving 6 bases unmatched. The CDR3 sequence: CASSLSGDRVNIQYF. In DNA form, the CDR3 reads TGTGCCAGCAGCTTATCGGGGGACAGGGTTAACATTCAGTACTTC.

This clonotype was seen a handful of times. The chain joins TRBV10-3 to TRBJ2-1; perhaps TRBD1 as D (5 bases). This CDR3 comprises 15 residues. CDR1 is ENHRY, CDR2 SYGVKD, per germline. The V end lost 0 bases, the J end lost 2 bases, and 8 bases lay between the germline ends. CDR3 in amino acids: CAISESTGTYNEQFF. Written as DNA, the CDR3 is TGTGCCATCAGTGAGTCAACAGGTACCTACAATGAGCAGTTCTTC.

This clonotype has a handful of counts. This chain links TRBV4-3 with TRBJ2-1; 9 bases map to TRBD1. Germline loops: CDR1 LGHNA, CDR2 YSLEER. The CDR3 sequence is 14 residues long. After removal of 0 bases from V and 9 bases from J, the junction contained 3 bases not matched to a gene. The CDR3 region is CASSQEQGASEQFF. The CDR3 DNA reads TGCGCCAGCAGCCAAGAACAGGGGGCGAGTGAGCAGTTCTTC.

This chain connects TRBV6-4 to TRBJ1-1; D is undetermined. From germline, CDR1 is MRHNA and CDR2 SNTAGT. There are 13 residues in the CDR3. V lost 4 bases and J lost 3, with 9 bases in between. The CDR3 loop reads CASSVTEYTEAFF. The CDR3 nucleotides are TGTGCCAGCAGTGTGACTGAGTACACTGAAGCTTTCTTT.

V gene TRBV6-2 or TRBV6-3 combines with J gene TRBJ2-3; 14 nucleotides line up with TRBD2. Germline lookup yields CDR1 MNHEY and CDR2 SVGEGT. After removal of 3 bases from V and 3 bases from J, the junction contained 2 bases not matched to a gene. The CDR3 is 16 residues long. CDR3 bases: TGTGCCAGCAGTTATGGGACTAGCGGGGGAACAGATACGCAGTATTTT. Translating it yields CASSYGTSGGTDTQYF.

The CDR3 nucleotides are TGTGCCAGCAGTTCCCACGGGACAGGGGACTACAATGAGCAGTACTTC. Protein sequence: CASSSHGTGDYNEQYF. The chain has TRBV6-6 and TRBJ2-5, with TRBD1 matching over 10 bases. The ends lost 4 bases at V and 11 bases at J; junction bases unmatched: 16. Looked up from germline, CDR1 is MNHNY and CDR2 is SVGAGI (reference sequence). There are 16 residues in the CDR3.

The chain recombines TRBV20-1 with TRBJ1-2; D uncertain. The CDR3 extends over 11 amino acids. V was pared by 6 bases and J by 5 bases, with 10 bases between. CDR1 is DFQATT, CDR2 SNEGSKA, per germline (reference sequence). The CDR3: CSAGWPYGYTF. CDR3 nucleotides: TGCAGTGCCGGGTGGCCATATGGCTACACCTTC.

This clonotype was picked up a small number of times. The chain is built from TRBV5-1 and TRBJ2-6; 7 nucleotides align to TRBD1. V was clipped by 3 bases and J by 4 bases; unmatched bases: 4. This CDR3 has 15 amino acids. Germline CDR1 and CDR2: SGHRS and YFSETQ. CDR3 residues: CASSSTGTGANVLTF. In DNA form, the CDR3 reads TGCGCCAGCAGCTCGACAGGGACCGGGGCCAACGTCCTGACTTTC.

This rearrangement joins TRBV6-1 to TRBJ2-2; no clear D gene. V was trimmed by 0 bases and J by 3 bases, leaving 14 bases between them. In germline, CDR1 is MNHNS, CDR2 SASEGT. The CDR3 covers 17 residues. CDR3 nucleotides: TGTGCCAGCAGTGAAGCGGTTGGCAGGTGGGACACCGGGGAGCTGTTTTTT. Translating gives CASSEAVGRWDTGELFF.

The V and J genes are TRBV20-1 and TRBJ2-7, with 13 bases matching TRBD2. Per germline, CDR1 DFQATT and CDR2 SNEGSKA (reference sequence). This CDR3 is 13 amino acids long. This chain's CDR3 is CSITSGRVYEQYF. In nucleotides, the CDR3 is TGCAGCATAACTAGCGGGAGGGTCTACGAGCAGTACTTC.

This sequence joins TRBV20-1 and TRBJ1-1, with 8 bases aligning to TRBD1. With V trimmed by 5 bases and J by 7 bases, 9 bases remained unmatched. The CDR3 is made up of 13 amino acids. CDR1 and CDR2 (germline): DFQATT, SNEGSKA (reference sequence). The CDR3 nucleotides are TGCAGTGCTCGGACAGGGCCTGACTATGAAGCTTTCTTT. Protein product: CSARTGPDYEAFF.

This chain uses TRBV28 with TRBJ2-3; 11 nucleotides agree with TRBD2. The length of the CDR3 is 15 residues. Germline V gene lookup returns CDR1 MDHEN and CDR2 SYDVKM. The trim removed 6 bases at V and 1 base at J, leaving 3 bases unmatched. Written as DNA, the CDR3 is TGTGCCAGCAGACTAGCGGGAGTCGGCACAGATACGCAGTATTTT. Residues: CASRLAGVGTDTQYF.